This T cell receptor (beta chain) was sequenced during a study of long-term antiretroviral therapy in people with HIV. CDR3 size: 17 residues. The germline V gene encodes CDR1 PRHDT and CDR2 FYEKMQ (reference sequence). V shed 1 base and J shed 2 bases, with 15 bases lying between them. Researchers ran immunoSEQ v3.0 at survey level. The table came from immunoSEQ multiplex PCR; TCRdb's copy has only in-frame clones and leaves some out. The sample carries tens of thousands of clones, approximately 85% recorded once. The specimen was unsorted PBMCs, collected 0.8 years before starting antiretroviral therapy. This clonotype was obtained from a man between 18 and 29 years old with HIV. This chain joins TRBV13 and TRBJ1-3; D perhaps matches TRBD1 (5 bases). The CDR3 sequence: CASSLVYRRVPGNTIYF. For the CDR3, the DNA is TGTGCCAGCAGCTTAGTATACAGGCGCGTACCTGGAAACACCATATATTTT.